This entry is about one T cell receptor (beta chain). Its antigen is undetermined. The entry originates in a study of graft-versus-host responses after intestinal transplantation. At the level of the study: Recipients had transplants, and these were multivisceral, liver-intestinal, or isolated intestinal. Anti-thymocyte globulin was used for induction in all recipients, who then took tacrolimus and steroids for about 3 years.

Study outcomes and limitations: Early after transplant, HvG clones declined as circulating GvH clones peaked.

Germline values: CDR1 DFQATT, CDR2 SNEGSKA (reference sequence). V shed 6 bases and J shed 3 bases, with 6 bases lying between them. The CDR3 length is 11 residues. TCRdb's copy holds only in-frame clones and misses some; the assay was immunoSEQ multiplex PCR. Among 35,000 to 45,000 clones listed, around 92% were seen once. Sequencing used PBMCs, obtained about nine months after transplant. The genes are TRBV20-1 and TRBJ2-1, with D unclear. This TCR was recovered from a human patient who received an intestinal transplant, so some T cells may come from the graft donor. CDR3 sequence reads: CSAPLYNEQFF. CDR3 nucleotides: TGCAGTGCCCCACTCTACAATGAGCAGTTCTTC.